Given below is one T cell receptor (beta chain) in context. The sample originates from a study of T cells in Graves' hyperthyroidism and ophthalmopathy. Researchers took RNA transcripts and amplified the TCR beta CDR3 regions from them. The TCR CDR3 was amplified in a first-round RT-PCR using the HTBI primer set. TCRdb re-called the multiplex PCR reads through MiXCR, storing one row per CDR3 protein. The data contain 250,000 to 300,000 distinct CDR3 sequences, roughly 15% of them singletons. The specimen sequenced was blood. The TCR was taken from a woman aged 40 to 50 with Graves' hyperthyroidism that later progressed to Graves' ophthalmopathy.

The CDR3 sequence is CASSQDASGSSYNEQFF. CDR3 in DNA: TGCGCCAGCAGCCAAGACGCTAGCGGGAGCTCCTACAATGAGCAGTTCTTC. This chain joins TRBV4-1 and TRBJ2-1, with 10 bases that match TRBD2. CDR3 length: 17 amino acids. The J segment lost 0 bases and the V segment lost 0 bases, leaving 2 bases of the junction unmatched. Germline-derived CDR1 and CDR2 are MGHRA and YSYEKL.